These 13 T cell receptor beta chains came from one sample sequenced in a study of shared clonotypes between healthy human individuals. Sequenced by immunoSEQ multiplex PCR; TCRdb stores in-frame clones only, minus some. The sample holds approximately 710,000 clones, 80% to 95% seen once. Sequencing was carried out using memory CD8+ T cells from PBMCs. Subset in this sample: CD45RO+ cells pooled with CCR7-negative TemRA cells. The receptors come from a man younger than 35 in good health. Some clones in this sample may be carry-over from other donors' samples.

The chain couples TRBV27 to TRBJ2-1, with 9 bases fitting TRBD2. This CDR3 spans 15 amino acids. V was clipped by 9 bases and J by 3 bases; unmatched bases: 9. Germline CDR1 MNHEY, CDR2 SMNVEV (reference sequence). The CDR3 loop reads CARGRASGIYNEQFF. The CDR3, as DNA: TGTGCCAGGGGCCGGGCTAGCGGGATCTACAATGAGCAGTTCTTC.

The chain links TRBV27 to TRBJ1-4; D not certain. CDR1 and CDR2 (germline): MNHEY, SMNVEV (reference sequence). The CDR3 has 17 residues. V lost 3 bases and J 0 bases, leaving 14 bases between the germline ends. CDR3 sequence: CASSFPDTTTTNEKLFF. CDR3 bases: TGTGCCAGCAGTTTTCCTGACACGACTACAACTAATGAAAAACTGTTTTTT.

The chain recombines TRBV18 with TRBJ2-5; D ambiguous. From germline, CDR1 is KGHSH and CDR2 LQKENI. This CDR3 has 14 residues. The ends were cut back, 0 bases at V and 1 base at J, with 6 bases in the middle. CDR3 sequence reads: CASSPPFFQETQYF. The CDR3 DNA sequence: TGTGCCAGCTCACCACCGTTCTTCCAAGAGACCCAGTACTTC.

The chain recombines TRBV7-2 with TRBJ2-7; D is ambiguous. The CDR3 totals 12 residues. Looked up from germline, CDR1 is SGHTA and CDR2 is FQGNSA. Trimming left V 2 bases short and J 5 bases short, with 7 bases between. CDR3 coding DNA: TGTGCCAGCAGCTTATGGGTTAACGAGCAGTACTTC. This gives the protein CASSLWVNEQYF.

This sequence joins TRBV19 and TRBJ2-3; 7 nucleotides line up with TRBD1. The CDR3 loop spans 13 amino acids. In germline, CDR1 is LNHDA, CDR2 SQIVND (reference sequence). V dropped 5 bases and J dropped 6; count of bases not matched to a gene: 5. DNA for the CDR3: TGTGCCAGTAGTCCACGACAGGGCGATACGCAGTATTTT. Protein product: CASSPRQGDTQYF.

This chain uses TRBV28 with TRBJ2-5; 7 bases align to TRBD2. J lost 2 bases, V lost 5 bases, and 8 bases had no gene match. Germline V gives CDR1 MDHEN, CDR2 SYDVKM. This CDR3 has 15 amino acids. CDR3 coding DNA: TGTGCCAGCAGTAGGCGGACTAGACCACAAGAGACCCAGTACTTC. Translation: CASSRRTRPQETQYF.

The rearrangement joins TRBV6-6 to TRBJ2-1; TRBD2 matches 7 bases. Germline V gives CDR1 MNHNY, CDR2 SVGAGI (reference sequence). This CDR3 has 14 amino acids. V was pared by 7 bases and J by 6 bases, with 9 bases of the junction left unmatched. The chain's CDR3 is CASTAGESGNEQFF. The CDR3 region has the DNA TGTGCCAGCACGGCGGGAGAGTCGGGCAATGAGCAGTTCTTC.

The J gene is TRBJ2-7, the V gene TRBV7-2; no clear D. The CDR3 is 14 amino acids. Trimming pared 2 bases from V and 3 bases from J, leaving 11 bases between. Per the germline V gene, CDR1 is SGHTA and CDR2 is FQGNSA. The CDR3 region has the DNA TGTGCCAGCAGCTTACCCCGCGTCGGCTACGAGCAGTACTTC. It codes for CASSLPRVGYEQYF.

The CDR3 sequence is CASSALVMGEETQYF. The CDR3, as DNA: TGTGCCAGCAGCGCGTTGGTGATGGGGGAAGAGACCCAGTACTTC. The chain has TRBV9 and TRBJ2-5; either TRBD1 or TRBD2 may fit D (5 bases each). Germline CDR1 reads SGDLS; CDR2 reads YYNGEE. V was shortened by 3 bases and J by 3 bases, with 15 bases between the two germline ends. The CDR3 runs to 15 residues.

This CDR3 is CSVRTGRNEQFF. The CDR3 coding sequence is TGCAGCGTTAGGACAGGGCGCAATGAGCAGTTCTTC. The chain has TRBV29-1 and TRBJ2-1, with 8 bases that match TRBD1. The CDR3 consists of 12 residues. V dropped 5 bases and J dropped 6; count of bases not matched to a gene: 3. Germline V lookup: CDR1 SQVTM, CDR2 ANQGSEA.

The rearrangement joins TRBV5-1 to TRBJ2-3; TRBD1 agrees at 12 bases. The germline V gene has CDR1 SGHRS and CDR2 YFSETQ. This CDR3 spans 17 amino acids. V trimming: 3 bases; J trimming: 0 bases; junction bases outside the gene matches: 5. The chain's CDR3 is CASSSPGQGASTDTQYF. The DNA for the CDR3 is TGCGCCAGCAGCTCACCGGGACAGGGGGCTAGCACAGATACGCAGTATTTT.

The rearrangement links TRBV12-5 to TRBJ2-1; D might be TRBD2 (6 bases). The CDR3 runs 14 residues. Trimming removed 0 bases at V and 6 bases at J, with 9 bases between. Germline-derived CDR1 and CDR2 are LGHNT and FRNRAP. CDR3 sequence (DNA): TGTGCTAGTGGTTTGGTACATAGCGGCAATGAGCAGTTCTTC. Amino acids: CASGLVHSGNEQFF.

The J gene is TRBJ1-2, the V gene TRBV7-9; maybe TRBD1 (6 bases). The V end was cut by 11 bases, the J end by 4 bases, with 14 bases between. The CDR3 runs 12 residues. From germline, CDR1 is SEHNR and CDR2 FQNEAQ (reference sequence). The CDR3 DNA follows: TGTGCCGGGGGGGGACAAGGCTATGGCTACACCTTC. Amino acid sequence: CAGGGQGYGYTF.